The source of this TCR beta chain is a study of beta chain features in type 1 diabetes. Per the germline V gene, CDR1 is SGHTA and CDR2 is FQGNSA. The CDR3 spans 17 residues. V was clipped by 5 bases and J by 5 bases; unmatched bases: 8. The sample holds a few counts of this clone. What was sequenced were expressed TCRB transcripts, since all of the isolated RNA had been reverse transcribed. Sequencing was performed with immunoSEQ multiplex PCR; in TCRdb, only in-frame clones are kept and a portion is missing. Seen here are under 450,000 clones, around 13% observed once, and the top ten hold about 0.04%.

The J gene is TRBJ2-5, the V gene TRBV7-2; TRBD2 agrees at 16 bases. The specimen sequenced was naive CD4+ T cells from blood. The receptor's source is a man under 40 in good health. The CDR3 bases are TGTGCCAGCAGCCCCGGGACTAGCGGGAGGGCCTGGGAGACCCAGTACTTC. It encodes CASSPGTSGRAWETQYF.